This entry lists 9 T cell receptor beta chains sequenced from one sample in a study of shared clonotypes between healthy human individuals. The repertoire was sequenced with immunoSEQ multiplex PCR; TCRdb's copy has only in-frame clones and lacks some. The table lists 2 million to 2.5 million clones, more than 90% of them singletons, with roughly 0.13% in the top ten. Sequenced: naive CD4+ T cells sorted from blood. The subset denotes: CD45RA+ positively selected. Receptor source: a man aged 18 to 30 in good health.

J is TRBJ1-2 and V is TRBV18; 7 bases align to TRBD1. The junction had 15 bases not matched to a gene; V was cut back by 6 bases and J by 8 bases. Germline CDR1 KGHSH, CDR2 LQKENI. This CDR3 is 15 amino acids long. The CDR3 sequence: CASSHTPQGVGGYTF. The CDR3 nucleotides are TGTGCCAGCTCGCACACCCCCCAGGGGGTTGGAGGCTACACCTTC.

The gene calls are TRBV29-1 and TRBJ1-1; perhaps TRBD1 as D (5 bases). The V end was cut by 6 bases, the J end by 6 bases, with 17 bases between. This CDR3 has 13 amino acids. CDR1 and CDR2 from the germline V gene are SQVTM and ANQGSEA. Written as DNA, the CDR3 is TGCAGCGTCGCGGGAGGGGAATGGGCTGAAGCTTTCTTT. Protein product: CSVAGGEWAEAFF. Based on the CDR3 plus reference TRBV29-1 and TRBJ1-1, the full variable domain is SAVISQKPSRDICQRGTSLTIQCQVDSQVTMMFWYRQQPGQSLTLIATANQGSEATYESGFVIDKFPISRPNLTFSTLTVSNMSPEDSSIYLCSVAGGEWAEAFFGQGTRLTVV.

The chain links TRBV12-5 to TRBJ2-2; tentative D call: TRBD2 (5 bases). Trimming took 3 bases from V and 6 from J, leaving 11 bases between them. In germline, CDR1 is LGHNT, CDR2 FRNRAP. There are 14 residues in the CDR3. The CDR3 region is CASGFTGIAGELFF. The CDR3 bases are TGTGCTAGTGGTTTTACGGGGATTGCCGGGGAGCTGTTTTTT.

As concerns this clone: This sample includes further DNA sequences coding for the same CDR3. The chain couples TRBV6-1 to TRBJ2-5; 9 bases map to TRBD1. The germline V gene encodes CDR1 MNHNS and CDR2 SASEGT. The V gene end was trimmed by 6 bases and the J gene end by 4 bases; junction bases not matched to a gene: 3. The CDR3 has 13 amino acids. Written as DNA, the CDR3 is TGTGCCAGCAGCGGACAGGGGCTAGAGACCCAGTACTTC. This encodes CASSGQGLETQYF.

In DNA form, the CDR3 reads TGTGCCAGCAGTTCTACAGCGACACTCTCCTACGAGCAGTACTTC. This gives the protein CASSSTATLSYEQYF. The V gene is TRBV6-5, the J gene TRBJ2-7; D gene ambiguous. Germline CDR1 is MNHEY and CDR2 is SVGAGI. V dropped 4 bases and J dropped 0 bases, with 13 bases sitting between them. The CDR3 totals 15 residues.

The J gene is TRBJ2-7, the V gene TRBV6-8; D perhaps matches TRBD1 (6 bases). The germline V and J ends were trimmed by 7 bases and 4 bases, with 17 bases remaining between them. Germline CDR1 MNHGY, CDR2 SAAAGT. The CDR3 consists of 14 residues. CDR3 sequence (DNA): TGTGCCAGCATTTCCTCGGACAGTTGGTACGAGCAGTACTTC. This codes for CASISSDSWYEQYF.

The chain carries TRBV29-1 and TRBJ1-4; 7 bases fit TRBD1. With V trimmed by 7 bases and J by 5 bases, 4 bases remained unmatched. The CDR3 runs 12 residues. Looked up from germline, CDR1 is SQVTM and CDR2 is ANQGSEA. The chain's CDR3 is CSGRDSNEKLFF. The CDR3 nucleotides are TGCAGCGGCCGGGACAGCAATGAAAAACTGTTTTTT. Using reference TRBV29-1 and TRBJ1-4 for the parts outside the CDR3, the full variable domain is SAVISQKPSRDICQRGTSLTIQCQVDSQVTMMFWYRQQPGQSLTLIATANQGSEATYESGFVIDKFPISRPNLTFSTLTVSNMSPEDSSIYLCSGRDSNEKLFFGSGTQLSVL.

Comment on this clone: Other DNA sequences in the same sample also yield this CDR3. V usage is TRBV5-1 and J usage is TRBJ2-2, with D possibly matching TRBD2 (6 bases). This CDR3 comprises 14 residues. Trimming took 5 bases from V and 2 from J, leaving 10 bases between them. CDR1 SGHRS and CDR2 YFSETQ come from the germline V gene. The CDR3 bases are TGCGCCAGCAGTTCCGGGACTAACACCGGGGAGCTGTTTTTT. Translating it yields CASSSGTNTGELFF.

A word on this clone: The sample has other DNA sequences that encode this CDR3 too. The CDR3 region has the DNA TGCGCCAGCAGCTTGGGATCGTCAGGGGGCACAGATACGCAGTATTTT. Its translation is CASSLGSSGGTDTQYF. The rearrangement joins TRBV5-1 to TRBJ2-3; tentatively, D is TRBD1 (6 bases). From germline, CDR1 is SGHRS and CDR2 YFSETQ. The CDR3 sequence is 16 residues long. V lost 0 bases, J lost 1 base, and 12 bases lay in between.